The 5 T cell receptor beta chains given below trace back to one sample, sequenced in a study of cytomegalovirus exposure and HLA in healthy donors. 13 Jbeta primers and 60 Vbeta primers were used for the PCR. This table comes from immunoSEQ multiplex PCR, and its TCRdb copy is limited to in-frame clones, with some not included. The profile covers 120,000 or so clones, with over 65% appearing a single time and about 1.8% taken by the ten largest. Sequenced input: PBMCs. The receptors derive from a man aged 18 to 29 in good health and CMV-seronegative.

This chain joins TRBV2 and TRBJ2-2, with 10 bases fitting TRBD2. In germline, CDR1 is SNHLY, CDR2 FYNNEI. The CDR3 sequence is 17 residues long. V was pared by 1 base and J by 1 base, with 3 bases of the junction left unmatched. The CDR3 is CASSEGASGGNTGELFF. The CDR3, as DNA: TGTGCCAGCAGTGAAGGGGCTAGCGGGGGGAACACCGGGGAGCTGTTTTTT. Variable domain in full (rest from reference TRBV2 and TRBJ2-2): EPEVTQTPSHQVTQMGQEVILRCVPISNHLYFYWYRQILGQKVEFLVSFYNNEISEKSEIFDDQFSVERPDGSNFTLKIRSTKLEDSAMYFCASSEGASGGNTGELFFGEGSRLTVL.

V and J are TRBV4-3 and TRBJ2-3; 11 positions agree with TRBD2. Losses at the gene ends were 3 bases for V and 3 bases for J; bases not matched to a gene: 5. The CDR3 is 16 residues long. Germline CDR1 is LGHNA and CDR2 is YSLEER. The CDR3 here is CASSQNSGGATDTQYF. In DNA, the CDR3 is TGCGCCAGCAGCCAGAATAGCGGGGGGGCTACAGATACGCAGTATTTT.

The chain has TRBV5-1 and TRBJ2-3, with D perhaps TRBD2 (7 bases). Per germline, CDR1 SGHRS and CDR2 YFSETQ. Trimming removed 7 bases at V and 2 bases at J, with 17 bases between. The CDR3 runs to 15 residues. CDR3 nucleotides: TGCGCCAGCCGCAGGTCGGGGGGCTACACAGATACGCAGTATTTT. It yields the protein CASRRSGGYTDTQYF.

This chain uses TRBV4-1 with TRBJ2-7, with D possibly matching TRBD2 (6 bases). Germline V gene data show CDR1 as MGHRA and CDR2 as YSYEKL. This CDR3 has 15 residues. Trimming shortened V by 4 bases and J by 2 bases, and 15 bases separated the two germline ends. Here the CDR3 DNA reads TGCGCCAGCAGCCCCCGGGACTCCACACCCTACGAGCAGTACTTC. Encoded protein: CASSPRDSTPYEQYF.

This chain connects TRBV21-1 to TRBJ2-7; the table names TRBD2, a call not compared with the DNA. TRBV21-1 is recorded as a pseudogene. The CDR3 has 12 residues. The CDR3 nucleotides read TGTGCCAGCAGCCGAGATTACTACGAGCAGTACTTC. This codes for CASSRDYYEQYF.